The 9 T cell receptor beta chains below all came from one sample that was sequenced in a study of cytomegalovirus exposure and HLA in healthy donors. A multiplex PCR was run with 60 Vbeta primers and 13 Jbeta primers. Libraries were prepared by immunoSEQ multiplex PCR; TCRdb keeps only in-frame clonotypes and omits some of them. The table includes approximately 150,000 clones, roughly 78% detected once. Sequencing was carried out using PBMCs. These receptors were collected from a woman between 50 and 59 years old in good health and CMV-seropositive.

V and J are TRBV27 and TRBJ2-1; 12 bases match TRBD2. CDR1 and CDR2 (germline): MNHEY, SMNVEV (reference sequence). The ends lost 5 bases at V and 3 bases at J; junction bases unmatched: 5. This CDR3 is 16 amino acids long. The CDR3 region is CASSPLAGGFYNEQFF. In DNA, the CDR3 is TGTGCCAGCAGTCCACTAGCGGGGGGTTTCTACAATGAGCAGTTCTTC.

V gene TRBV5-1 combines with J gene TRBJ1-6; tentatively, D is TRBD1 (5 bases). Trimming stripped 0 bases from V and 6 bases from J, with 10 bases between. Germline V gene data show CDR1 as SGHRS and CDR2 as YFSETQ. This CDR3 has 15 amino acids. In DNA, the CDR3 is TGCGCCAGCAGCTTGGAGGGGCCTCCTAATTCACCCCTCCACTTT. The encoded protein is CASSLEGPPNSPLHF.

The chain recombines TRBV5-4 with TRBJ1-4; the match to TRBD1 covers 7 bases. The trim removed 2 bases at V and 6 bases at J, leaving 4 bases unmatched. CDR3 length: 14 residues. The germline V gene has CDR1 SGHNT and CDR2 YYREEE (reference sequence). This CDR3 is CASSLGGTYEKLFF. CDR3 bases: TGTGCCAGCAGCTTAGGGGGCACGTATGAAAAACTGTTTTTT.

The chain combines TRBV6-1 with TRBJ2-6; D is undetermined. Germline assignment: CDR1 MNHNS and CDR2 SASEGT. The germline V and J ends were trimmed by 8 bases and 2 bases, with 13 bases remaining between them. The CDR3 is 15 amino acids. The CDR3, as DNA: TGTGCCAGCCTGCCGAGGCACACTGGGGCCAACGTCCTGACTTTC. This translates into CASLPRHTGANVLTF.

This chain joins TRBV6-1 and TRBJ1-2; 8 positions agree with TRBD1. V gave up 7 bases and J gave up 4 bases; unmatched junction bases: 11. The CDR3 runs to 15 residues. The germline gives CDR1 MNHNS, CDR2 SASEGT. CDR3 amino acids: CASNLRTGGFYGYTF. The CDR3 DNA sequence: TGTGCCAGCAATCTTCGTACAGGGGGGTTCTATGGCTACACCTTC.

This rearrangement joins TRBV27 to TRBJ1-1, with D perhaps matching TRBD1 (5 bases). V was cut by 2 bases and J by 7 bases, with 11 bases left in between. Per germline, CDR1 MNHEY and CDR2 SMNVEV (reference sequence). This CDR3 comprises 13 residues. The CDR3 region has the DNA TGTGCCAGCAGTTTACGGGGGGGAAATGAAGCTTTCTTT. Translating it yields CASSLRGGNEAFF.

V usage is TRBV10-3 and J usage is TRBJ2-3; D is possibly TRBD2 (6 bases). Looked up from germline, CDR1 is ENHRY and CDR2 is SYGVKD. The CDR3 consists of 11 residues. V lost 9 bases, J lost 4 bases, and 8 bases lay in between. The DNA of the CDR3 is TGTGCCATTGGGGAGGCAGATACGCAGTATTTT. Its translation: CAIGEADTQYF.

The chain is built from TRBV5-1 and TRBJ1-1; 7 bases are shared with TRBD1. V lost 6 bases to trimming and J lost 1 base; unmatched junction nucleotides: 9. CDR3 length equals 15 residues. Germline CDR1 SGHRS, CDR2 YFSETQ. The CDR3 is CASTAWAGGNTEAFF. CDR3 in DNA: TGCGCCAGCACCGCCTGGGCAGGGGGGAACACTGAAGCTTTCTTT.

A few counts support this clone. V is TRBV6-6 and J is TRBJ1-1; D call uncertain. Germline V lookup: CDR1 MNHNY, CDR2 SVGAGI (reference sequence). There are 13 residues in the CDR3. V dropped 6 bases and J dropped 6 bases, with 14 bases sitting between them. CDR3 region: CASRIQSGSEAFF. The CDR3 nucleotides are TGTGCCAGCAGGATACAGAGTGGATCTGAAGCTTTCTTT.